The rows below give T cell receptor beta chains drawn from one sample of a study of cytotoxic CD8 clonotypes in ibrutinib-treated CLL. Profiling relied on immunoSEQ multiplex PCR, and the TCRdb table lists in-frame clones only, not all of them. This sample has tens of thousands of clones, with 55% to 70% found just once. The sequencing used PBMCs, collected at disease progression, from a patient treated with ibrutinib. All receptors derive from a human donor with chronic lymphocytic leukemia. Both conserved end residues are part of each CDR3. Fields, in order: V gene, D gene, J gene, clone size, CDR3 protein, CDR3 DNA. The D gene is left open where the match is weak. Clone size is given for some rows only: seen once, a few or many times, or a class if the clone is expanded.

v_call: TRBV5-6
d_call: .
j_call: TRBJ1-2
clone_size: once
cdr3_aa: CASSPLGQLNYGYTF
cdr3_nt: TGTGCCAGCAGCCCACTAGGGCAGCTGAACTATGGCTACACCTTC

v_call: TRBV6-1
d_call: .
j_call: TRBJ1-5
clone_size: large
cdr3_aa: CASTLPGNSNQPQHF
cdr3_nt: TGTGCCAGCACCCTCCCGGGTAATAGCAATCAGCCCCAGCATTTT

v_call: TRBV14
d_call: .
j_call: TRBJ1-1
clone_size: few
cdr3_aa: CASSQQDGGVTEAFF
cdr3_nt: TGTGCCAGCAGCCAGCAGGACGGAGGCGTCACTGAAGCTTTCTTT

v_call: TRBV9
d_call: .
j_call: TRBJ1-3
clone_size: .
cdr3_aa: CASSVQREGNTIYF
cdr3_nt: TGTGCCAGCAGCGTGCAGAGGGAAGGAAACACCATATATTTT

v_call: TRBV7-3
d_call: TRBD2
j_call: TRBJ2-2
clone_size: few
cdr3_aa: CASTATGGNTPGELFF
cdr3_nt: TGTGCCAGCACGGCGACGGGGGGTAATACCCCCGGGGAGCTGTTTTTT

v_call: TRBV4-3
d_call: .
j_call: TRBJ1-1
clone_size: .
cdr3_aa: CASSRQGRVTEAFF
cdr3_nt: TGCGCCAGCAGCCGACAAGGGAGGGTCACTGAAGCTTTCTTT

v_call: TRBV4-1
d_call: .
j_call: TRBJ2-2
clone_size: once
cdr3_aa: CASSQGSQAGELFF
cdr3_nt: TGCGCCAGCAGCCAAGGAAGCCAGGCCGGGGAGCTGTTTTTT

v_call: TRBV18
d_call: TRBD1
j_call: TRBJ1-1
clone_size: .
cdr3_aa: CASSRDRGTEAFF
cdr3_nt: TGTGCCAGCTCTCGGGACAGGGGAACTGAAGCTTTCTTT

v_call: TRBV27
d_call: TRBD1
j_call: TRBJ1-1
clone_size: .
cdr3_aa: CASSVSTGANTEAFF
cdr3_nt: TGTGCCAGCAGTGTATCGACAGGGGCGAACACTGAAGCTTTCTTT

v_call: TRBV9
d_call: TRBD1
j_call: TRBJ1-1
clone_size: .
cdr3_aa: CASSVGQGAEAFF
cdr3_nt: TGTGCCAGCAGCGTTGGACAGGGGGCTGAAGCTTTCTTT

v_call: TRBV5-1
d_call: TRBD1
j_call: TRBJ2-7
clone_size: .
cdr3_aa: CASSRGTGASEQYF
cdr3_nt: TGCGCCAGCTCCCGCGGGACAGGGGCCTCCGAGCAGTACTTC

v_call: TRBV7-7
d_call: TRBD1
j_call: TRBJ2-1
clone_size: .
cdr3_aa: CASSPGQGSYNEQFF
cdr3_nt: TGTGCCAGCAGCCCGGGACAGGGTTCCTACAATGAGCAGTTCTTC

v_call: TRBV5-6
d_call: .
j_call: TRBJ1-5
clone_size: .
cdr3_aa: CASCLGRGQPQHF
cdr3_nt: TGTGCCAGCTGCTTGGGGAGGGGGCAGCCCCAGCATTTT

v_call: TRBV5-4
d_call: .
j_call: TRBJ1-1
clone_size: few
cdr3_aa: CASSTLQRGRNTEAFF
cdr3_nt: TGTGCCAGCAGCACCCTCCAGAGGGGGAGAAACACTGAAGCTTTCTTT

v_call: TRBV10-3
d_call: TRBD1
j_call: TRBJ1-1
clone_size: .
cdr3_aa: CAISFSGTGSEAFF
cdr3_nt: TGTGCCATCAGTTTCTCCGGGACAGGATCTGAAGCTTTCTTT

v_call: TRBV6-5
d_call: .
j_call: TRBJ2-1
clone_size: .
cdr3_aa: CASSYLGEQFF
cdr3_nt: TGTGCCAGCAGTTACTTGGGAGAGCAGTTCTTC

v_call: TRBV7-6
d_call: TRBD1
j_call: TRBJ2-6
clone_size: .
cdr3_aa: CASTSGTGGNGANVLTF
cdr3_nt: TGTGCCAGCACCTCCGGGACAGGGGGCAATGGGGCCAACGTCCTGACTTTC

v_call: TRBV25-1
d_call: .
j_call: TRBJ1-5
clone_size: .
cdr3_aa: CASSESPFRSNQPQHF
cdr3_nt: TGTGCCAGCAGTGAATCCCCGTTTAGGAGCAATCAGCCCCAGCATTTT

v_call: TRBV7-2
d_call: .
j_call: TRBJ2-2
clone_size: .
cdr3_aa: CASSFGGAYTGELFF
cdr3_nt: TGTGCCAGCAGCTTTGGGGGCGCTTACACCGGGGAGCTGTTTTTT

v_call: TRBV10-3
d_call: TRBD2
j_call: TRBJ2-5
clone_size: .
cdr3_aa: CASSSPMTSGEETQYF
cdr3_nt: TGTGCCTCCTCTAGCCCCATGACTAGCGGGGAAGAGACCCAGTACTTC

v_call: TRBV29-1
d_call: .
j_call: TRBJ1-1
clone_size: .
cdr3_aa: CSVFRGGGAEAFF
cdr3_nt: TGCAGCGTTTTCCGTGGTGGGGGGGCTGAAGCTTTCTTT

v_call: TRBV4-1
d_call: .
j_call: TRBJ1-3
clone_size: .
cdr3_aa: CASRSSGNTIYF
cdr3_nt: TGCGCCAGCAGGAGCTCTGGAAACACCATATATTTT

v_call: TRBV11-2
d_call: TRBD2
j_call: TRBJ2-1
clone_size: once
cdr3_aa: CASTQRGAWDEQFF
cdr3_nt: TGTGCCAGCACCCAGCGGGGGGCCTGGGATGAGCAGTTCTTC

v_call: TRBV5-1
d_call: .
j_call: TRBJ2-3
clone_size: .
cdr3_aa: CASSLGGVTDTQYF
cdr3_nt: TGCGCCAGCAGCTTAGGCGGCGTCACAGATACGCAGTATTTT

v_call: TRBV4-1
d_call: .
j_call: TRBJ1-1
clone_size: few
cdr3_aa: CASSQMTGQNTEAFF
cdr3_nt: TGCGCCAGCAGCCAAATGACAGGCCAGAACACTGAAGCTTTCTTT

v_call: TRBV10-2
d_call: .
j_call: TRBJ1-5
clone_size: .
cdr3_aa: CASSSSPGPIFQQPQHF
cdr3_nt: TGCGCCAGCAGTTCCAGTCCGGGGCCGATCTTCCAACAGCCCCAGCATTTT

v_call: TRBV15
d_call: .
j_call: TRBJ1-4
clone_size: few
cdr3_aa: CATSRDPGSNEKLFF
cdr3_nt: TGTGCCACCAGCAGAGATCCAGGGTCTAATGAAAAACTGTTTTTT

v_call: TRBV29-1
d_call: .
j_call: TRBJ2-5
clone_size: few
cdr3_aa: CSVEPNSQETQYF
cdr3_nt: TGCAGCGTTGAACCGAACTCCCAAGAGACCCAGTACTTC

v_call: TRBV27
d_call: .
j_call: TRBJ2-6
clone_size: few
cdr3_aa: CASSLGSSGANVLTF
cdr3_nt: TGTGCCAGCAGTTTAGGGTCCTCTGGGGCCAACGTCCTGACTTTC

v_call: TRBV11-1
d_call: .
j_call: TRBJ2-3
clone_size: once
cdr3_aa: CASSLDPSTDTQYF
cdr3_nt: TGTGCCAGCAGCTTAGACCCAAGCACAGATACGCAGTATTTT

v_call: TRBV6-5
d_call: TRBD1
j_call: TRBJ1-5
clone_size: once
cdr3_aa: CASTYGTGSNQPQHF
cdr3_nt: TGTGCCAGCACCTATGGGACAGGTAGCAATCAGCCCCAGCATTTT

v_call: TRBV11-2
d_call: TRBD1
j_call: TRBJ1-5
clone_size: once
cdr3_aa: CASSQDRVNQPQHF
cdr3_nt: TGTGCCAGCAGCCAGGACAGGGTGAATCAGCCCCAGCATTTT

v_call: TRBV7-8
d_call: .
j_call: TRBJ1-2
clone_size: .
cdr3_aa: CASSPSWGYYGYTF
cdr3_nt: TGTGCCAGCAGCCCCTCTTGGGGGTACTATGGCTACACCTTC

v_call: TRBV9
d_call: .
j_call: TRBJ2-1
clone_size: .
cdr3_aa: CASSVGADPYNEQFF
cdr3_nt: TGTGCCAGCAGCGTAGGGGCAGATCCCTACAATGAGCAGTTCTTC

v_call: TRBV6-4
d_call: .
j_call: TRBJ1-2
clone_size: .
cdr3_aa: CASSGHLGQGGGYTF
cdr3_nt: TGTGCCAGCAGTGGCCACCTAGGGCAGGGTGGGGGCTACACCTTC

v_call: TRBV29-1
d_call: TRBD1
j_call: TRBJ1-5
clone_size: few
cdr3_aa: CSVVVRGQAEGQPQHF
cdr3_nt: TGCAGCGTTGTGGTTAGGGGACAGGCCGAGGGGCAGCCCCAGCATTTT

v_call: TRBV29-1
d_call: .
j_call: TRBJ2-7
clone_size: .
cdr3_aa: CSVESGRYEQYF
cdr3_nt: TGCAGCGTTGAATCCGGTCGCTACGAGCAGTACTTC

v_call: TRBV19
d_call: TRBD1
j_call: TRBJ1-5
clone_size: .
cdr3_aa: CASSPRGLVNQPQHF
cdr3_nt: TGTGCCAGTAGTCCGAGGGGGCTCGTCAATCAGCCCCAGCATTTT

v_call: TRBV7-8
d_call: TRBD1
j_call: TRBJ2-7
clone_size: few
cdr3_aa: CASSLVQGVGYEQYF
cdr3_nt: TGTGCCAGCAGCTTAGTACAGGGGGTCGGCTACGAGCAGTACTTC

v_call: TRBV18
d_call: .
j_call: TRBJ2-1
clone_size: .
cdr3_aa: CASSPPRGYGEQFF
cdr3_nt: TGTGCCAGCTCACCTCCTCGGGGGTATGGTGAGCAGTTCTTC

v_call: TRBV18
d_call: TRBD1
j_call: TRBJ1-1
clone_size: .
cdr3_aa: CASSPRLLTGVNTEAFF
cdr3_nt: TGTGCCAGCTCACCCCGTTTATTGACAGGGGTGAACACTGAAGCTTTCTTT

v_call: TRBV5-1
d_call: .
j_call: TRBJ1-1
clone_size: .
cdr3_aa: CASSPRGDTEAFF
cdr3_nt: TGCGCCAGCAGCCCCCGGGGGGACACTGAAGCTTTCTTT

v_call: TRBV5-1
d_call: .
j_call: TRBJ2-7
clone_size: .
cdr3_aa: CASSSTESGIYEQYF
cdr3_nt: TGCGCCAGCAGCTCGACCGAATCGGGGATCTACGAGCAGTACTTC

v_call: TRBV10-3
d_call: TRBD1
j_call: TRBJ2-6
clone_size: .
cdr3_aa: CAISESLWGQDSGANVLTF
cdr3_nt: TGTGCCATCAGTGAGTCGCTCTGGGGACAGGACTCTGGGGCCAACGTCCTGACTTTC

v_call: TRBV19
d_call: .
j_call: TRBJ2-7
clone_size: once
cdr3_aa: CASSIGPYEQYF
cdr3_nt: TGTGCCAGTAGTATAGGGCCCTACGAGCAGTACTTC

v_call: TRBV7-9
d_call: .
j_call: TRBJ1-2
clone_size: .
cdr3_aa: CASSLEQTTNYGYTF
cdr3_nt: TGTGCCAGCAGCTTAGAACAGACAACTAACTATGGCTACACCTTC

v_call: TRBV15
d_call: .
j_call: TRBJ1-1
clone_size: .
cdr3_aa: CATSLGLNTEAFF
cdr3_nt: TGTGCCACCAGCCTGGGATTGAACACTGAAGCTTTCTTT

v_call: TRBV2
d_call: TRBD2
j_call: TRBJ2-1
clone_size: once
cdr3_aa: CASFDGRGGRDEQFF
cdr3_nt: TGTGCCAGCTTTGACGGCCGGGGGGGCCGCGATGAGCAGTTCTTC